The sequence of this TCR beta chain was determined in a study of blood T cell repertoires in COVID-19. There are 15 residues in the CDR3. Germline V CDR1 and CDR2: MDHEN, SYDVKM. Trimming cost V 4 bases and J 3 bases; bases outside gene matches: 2. Generated by immunoSEQ multiplex PCR, the TCRdb table keeps only in-frame clones and is missing some. The sample holds about 84,000 clones, over 60% seen once. The receptor's source is a man in his sixties or seventies with acute or convalescent COVID-19. The specimen sequenced was peripheral blood. This sequence joins TRBV28 and TRBJ1-6; 8 nucleotides line up with TRBD1. Here the CDR3 reads CASSWGTGYNSPLHF. CDR3 DNA: TGTGCCAGCAGTTGGGGGACAGGCTATAATTCACCCCTCCACTTT.